Following are 14 T cell receptor beta chains from one sample sequenced in a study of shared clonotypes between healthy human individuals. This table comes from immunoSEQ multiplex PCR, and its TCRdb copy is limited to in-frame clones, with some not included. This repertoire shows some 2,400,000 clones, around 95% found once; its top ten account for around 0.13%. Input material: naive CD4+ T cells sorted from blood. Stated subset: CD45RA+ positively selected. All receptors come from a man aged 18 to 30 in good health.

In its sample, this clone was seen once. The rearrangement uses TRBV6-1 and TRBJ2-4, with D perhaps matching TRBD1 or TRBD2 (5 bases each). The CDR3 consists of 13 residues. CDR1 is MNHNS, CDR2 SASEGT, per germline. Trimming shortened V by 0 bases and J by 8 bases, and 8 bases separated the two germline ends. The chain's CDR3 is CASSEAGEYIQYF. For the CDR3, the DNA is TGTGCCAGCAGTGAAGCGGGGGAGTACATTCAGTACTTC.

J is TRBJ1-4 and V is TRBV9, with D possibly matching TRBD1 (5 bases). Germline loops: CDR1 SGDLS, CDR2 YYNGEE. The V end lost 3 bases, the J end lost 8 bases, and 20 bases lay between the germline ends. This CDR3 spans 16 amino acids. The CDR3 sequence is CASSASPGTAREKLFF. CDR3 in DNA: TGTGCCAGCAGCGCCAGTCCCGGGACCGCCCGGGAAAAACTGTTTTTT.

On this clone itself: In the same sample, other DNA sequences code for this CDR3. The chain is built from TRBV19 and TRBJ2-7, with unresolved D. This CDR3 region has 13 residues. From germline, CDR1 is LNHDA and CDR2 SQIVND (reference sequence). V gave up 1 base and J gave up 3 bases, with 7 bases separating them. Here the CDR3 DNA reads TGTGCCAGTAGTATAGGTAGACTCTACGAGCAGTACTTC. This encodes CASSIGRLYEQYF.

This clone was seen a few times. An end of the junction differs from the germline gene, which may be a read error. The chain joins TRBV5-1 to TRBJ1-4; no definite D call. This CDR3 spans 14 amino acids. Germline CDR1 SGHRS, CDR2 YFSETQ. The CDR3 spells CASSLMQSKEKLFF. The CDR3 DNA follows: TGCGCCAGCAGCTTGATGCAGTCTAAGGAAAAACTGTTTTTT.

The chain links TRBV18 to TRBJ2-1; 8 bases fit TRBD2. Germline values: CDR1 KGHSH, CDR2 LQKENI. The length of the CDR3 is 13 residues. The V segment lost 3 bases and the J segment 7 bases; nucleotides outside the gene matches: 2. The CDR3 bases are TGTGCCAGCTCACCTTCTAGCGGGAATGAGCAGTTCTTC. Residues: CASSPSSGNEQFF.

The rearrangement joins TRBV29-1 to TRBJ1-2, with TRBD1 as a possible D gene (6 bases). CDR1 and CDR2 from the germline V gene are SQVTM and ANQGSEA. Trimming took off 7 bases at V and 4 bases at J, with 16 bases between the two ends. This CDR3 is built from 13 residues. The CDR3 here is CSGNYGGGYGYTF. The CDR3 DNA follows: TGCAGCGGCAACTACGGGGGCGGCTATGGCTACACCTTC.

The chain is built from TRBV7-9 and TRBJ2-7; unclear D gene. Germline lookup yields CDR1 SEHNR and CDR2 FQNEAQ (reference sequence). The CDR3 is 13 residues long. V shed 1 base and J shed 8 bases, with 12 bases lying between them. This chain's CDR3 is CASSLVNPYQQYF. CDR3 DNA sequence: TGTGCCAGCAGCTTAGTTAACCCGTACCAGCAGTACTTC.

The chain recombines TRBV7-9 with TRBJ1-2; D perhaps matches TRBD1 (5 bases). This CDR3 region has 13 residues. V dropped 5 bases and J dropped 2 bases, with 9 bases sitting between them. From germline, CDR1 is SEHNR and CDR2 FQNEAQ (reference sequence). The CDR3 nucleotides read TGTGCCAGCAGCCGCCGGGACAACTATGGCTACACCTTC. Protein product: CASSRRDNYGYTF. Together with reference TRBV7-9 and TRBJ1-2, the CDR3 gives the full variable domain: DTGVSQNPRHKITKRGQNVTFRCDPISEHNRLYWYRQTLGQGPEFLTYFQNEAQLEKSRLLSDRFSAERPKGSFSTLEIQRTEQGDSAMYLCASSRRDNYGYTFGSGTRLTVV.

This chain connects TRBV7-2 to TRBJ2-1; the D gene is possibly TRBD2 (6 bases). The CDR3 runs 15 residues. From germline, CDR1 is SGHTA and CDR2 FQGNSA. The ends were cut back, 0 bases at V and 9 bases at J, with 15 bases in the middle. CDR3 sequence reads: CASSLAQTYGGEQFF. CDR3 bases: TGTGCCAGCAGCTTAGCGCAAACGTACGGGGGTGAGCAGTTCTTC.

The V gene is TRBV4-1, the J gene TRBJ2-5; 10 bases align to TRBD2. With V trimmed by 3 bases and J by 4 bases, 5 bases remained unmatched. CDR3 size: 15 residues. Germline V lookup: CDR1 MGHRA, CDR2 YSYEKL. The CDR3 is CASSQAGLAVETQYF. The CDR3 DNA is TGCGCCAGCAGCCAGGCCGGACTAGCGGTAGAGACCCAGTACTTC.

The chain joins TRBV11-2 to TRBJ2-7; perhaps TRBD2 as D (5 bases). V was cut by 3 bases and J by 0 bases, with 21 bases left in between. CDR1 is SGHAT and CDR2 is FQNNGV in the germline V gene. The CDR3 length is 18 residues. The CDR3 spells CASSFLGLRRLDSYEQYF. The CDR3 DNA reads as TGTGCCAGCAGCTTCCTAGGACTTCGGCGGCTTGACTCCTACGAGCAGTACTTC.

The chain uses TRBV9 and TRBJ2-7, with a weak D call TRBD2 (6 bases). Trimming took 2 bases from V and 7 from J, leaving 19 bases between them. From germline, CDR1 is SGDLS and CDR2 YYNGEE. The CDR3 is made up of 15 amino acids. CDR3 in amino acids: CASSVHPTGVGEQYF. The CDR3 DNA sequence: TGTGCCAGCAGCGTCCACCCCACGGGGGTGGGGGAGCAGTACTTC.

The V gene is TRBV4-1, the J gene TRBJ2-4, with D possibly TRBD2 on 6 matching bases. The CDR3 sequence is 13 residues long. Trimming cost V 3 bases and J 3 bases, with 6 bases left between them. CDR1 and CDR2 (germline): MGHRA, YSYEKL. The CDR3 is CASSQGGKNIQYF. The CDR3 bases are TGCGCCAGCAGCCAGGGGGGCAAAAACATTCAGTACTTC.

The V and J genes are TRBV2 and TRBJ2-1, with 12 bases matching TRBD2. The CDR3 is made up of 15 amino acids. Germline assignment: CDR1 SNHLY and CDR2 FYNNEI. V was clipped by 4 bases and J by 7 bases; unmatched bases: 5. Here the CDR3 reads CASSGTSGIINEQFF. The CDR3 DNA reads TGTGCCAGCAGTGGGACTAGCGGGATCATAAATGAGCAGTTCTTC.